These 7 T cell receptor beta chains share one sample of origin, sequenced in a study of post-analysis software for immune sequencing data. Antigens of these TCRs are unknown. General study points: Compared with controls, patients had more of about 5 TRBV segments, including TRBV5-6, TRBV5-1 and TRBV20-1.

The library was made from cDNA and included unique molecular identifiers. Each CDR3 protein is one row after TCRdb ran MiXCR on the PCR reads. Of almost 700,000 distinct CDR3 sequences listed, more than 50% were seen once; the top ten hold around 10%. The source material was blood. The receptor source for this set is a girl aged 2-9 years with multiple sclerosis.

The rearrangement joins TRBV19 to TRBJ2-5; 7 bases fit TRBD2. The CDR3 runs 14 residues. J was trimmed by 6 bases and V by 2 bases; bases with no gene match: 6. The germline gives CDR1 LNHDA, CDR2 SQIVND (reference sequence). The CDR3, as DNA: TGTGCCAGTAGTATAACGGGGGGATCGAAGACCCAGTACTTC. It is translated as CASSITGGSKTQYF.

The chain uses TRBV27 and TRBJ2-3; the D gene is possibly TRBD1 (6 bases). V lost 2 bases and J lost 11, with 14 bases in between. This CDR3 contains 13 residues. Per germline, CDR1 MNHEY and CDR2 SMNVEV (reference sequence). The DNA of the CDR3 is TGTGCCAGCAGTTTAACGGCACAGGGTCTGCAGTATTTT. It is translated as CASSLTAQGLQYF.

The chain combines TRBV9 with TRBJ2-2; D is uncertain. The CDR3 spans 12 residues. Germline assignment: CDR1 SGDLS and CDR2 YYNGEE. V lost 5 bases and J lost 2, with 4 bases in between. CDR3 sequence: CASRGNTGELFF. The CDR3 bases are TGTGCCAGCAGGGGAAACACCGGGGAGCTGTTTTTT.

This chain connects TRBV5-1 to TRBJ2-1, with 9 bases aligning to TRBD1. The ends lost 3 bases at V and 6 bases at J; junction bases unmatched: 13. The CDR3 covers 17 residues. Germline V gives CDR1 SGHRS, CDR2 YFSETQ. CDR3 bases: TGCGCCAGCAGCTCGTCCCGGGACAGGGTGAACCCCAATGAGCAGTTCTTC. Amino acids: CASSSSRDRVNPNEQFF.

This clonotype appeared a few times. The V and J genes are TRBV29-1 and TRBJ2-7, with D unresolved. Trimming pared 3 bases from V and 4 bases from J, leaving 7 bases between. CDR1 is SQVTM and CDR2 is ANQGSEA in the germline V gene. This CDR3 has 11 amino acids. The CDR3 reads CSVDMGYEQYF. DNA of the CDR3: TGCAGCGTTGATATGGGATACGAGCAGTACTTC.

This clonotype is a singleton in its sample. In DNA form, the CDR3 reads TGTGCCAGCAGCTCCCTGGGGTACCAAGAGACCCAGTACTTC. This translates into CASSSLGYQETQYF. The chain carries TRBV7-9 and TRBJ2-5; D uncertain. The CDR3 sequence is 14 residues long. Germline assignment: CDR1 SEHNR and CDR2 FQNEAQ (reference sequence). V lost 4 bases and J 0 bases, leaving 9 bases between the germline ends.

The chain is built from TRBV3-1 and TRBJ2-7, with TRBD2 identical over 9 bases. The CDR3 spans 15 residues. Germline V gives CDR1 LGHDT, CDR2 YNNKEL (reference sequence). The V segment lost 3 bases and the J segment 10 bases; nucleotides outside the gene matches: 13. The CDR3, as DNA: TGTGCCAGCAGCCAGGATCCTCCGGGACTAGCCACCCAGTACTTC. This codes for CASSQDPPGLATQYF.